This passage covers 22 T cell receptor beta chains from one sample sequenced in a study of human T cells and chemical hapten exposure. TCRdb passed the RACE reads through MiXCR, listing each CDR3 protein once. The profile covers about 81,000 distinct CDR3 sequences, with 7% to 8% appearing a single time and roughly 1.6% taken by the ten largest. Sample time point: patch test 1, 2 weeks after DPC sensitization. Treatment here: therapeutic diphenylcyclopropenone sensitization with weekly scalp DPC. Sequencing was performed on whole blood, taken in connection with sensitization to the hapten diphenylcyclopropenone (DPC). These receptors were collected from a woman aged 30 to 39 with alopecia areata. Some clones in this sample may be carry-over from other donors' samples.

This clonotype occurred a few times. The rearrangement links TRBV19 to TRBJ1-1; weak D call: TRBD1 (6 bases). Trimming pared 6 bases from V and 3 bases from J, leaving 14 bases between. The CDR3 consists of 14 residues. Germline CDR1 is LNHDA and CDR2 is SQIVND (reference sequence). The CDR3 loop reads CASRTDRWDTEAFF. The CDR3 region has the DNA TGTGCCAGTAGGACCGACAGGTGGGACACTGAAGCTTTCTTT. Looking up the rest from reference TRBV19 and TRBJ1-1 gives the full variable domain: DGGITQSPKYLFRKEGQNVTLSCEQNLNHDAMYWYRQDPGQGLRLIYYSQIVNDFQKGDIAEGYSVSREKKESFPLTVTSAQKNPTAFYLCASRTDRWDTEAFFGQGTRLTVV.

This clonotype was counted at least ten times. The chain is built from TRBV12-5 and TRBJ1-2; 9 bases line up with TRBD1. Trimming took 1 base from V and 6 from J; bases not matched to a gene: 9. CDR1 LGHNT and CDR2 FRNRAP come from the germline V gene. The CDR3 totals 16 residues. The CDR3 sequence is CASGLAPAGTGHGYTF. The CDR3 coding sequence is TGTGCTAGTGGTTTGGCACCCGCCGGGACAGGGCATGGCTACACCTTC.

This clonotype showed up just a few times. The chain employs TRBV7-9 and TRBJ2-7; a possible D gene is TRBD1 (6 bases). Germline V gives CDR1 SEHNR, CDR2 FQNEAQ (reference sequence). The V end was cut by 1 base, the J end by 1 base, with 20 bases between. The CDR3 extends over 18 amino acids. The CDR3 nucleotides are TGTGCCAGCAGCTTAGGTTTTAGTGGGACAACACATTCCTACGAGCAGTACTTC. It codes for CASSLGFSGTTHSYEQYF. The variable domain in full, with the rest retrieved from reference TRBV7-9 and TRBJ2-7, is DTGVSQNPRHKITKRGQNVTFRCDPISEHNRLYWYRQTLGQGPEFLTYFQNEAQLEKSRLLSDRFSAERPKGSFSTLEIQRTEQGDSAMYLCASSLGFSGTTHSYEQYFGPGTRLTVT.

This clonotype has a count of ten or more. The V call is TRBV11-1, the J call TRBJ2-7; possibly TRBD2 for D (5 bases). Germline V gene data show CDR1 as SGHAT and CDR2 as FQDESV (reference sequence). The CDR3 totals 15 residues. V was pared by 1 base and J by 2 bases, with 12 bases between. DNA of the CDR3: TGTGCCAGCAGCTTAGGAGGGTCAGTACCCTACGAGCAGTACTTC. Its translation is CASSLGGSVPYEQYF. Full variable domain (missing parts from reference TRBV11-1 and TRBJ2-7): EAEVAQSPRYKITEKSQAVAFWCDPISGHATLYWYRQILGQGPELLVQFQDESVVDDSQLPKDRFSAERLKGVDSTLKIQPAELGDSAMYLCASSLGGSVPYEQYFGPGTRLTVT.

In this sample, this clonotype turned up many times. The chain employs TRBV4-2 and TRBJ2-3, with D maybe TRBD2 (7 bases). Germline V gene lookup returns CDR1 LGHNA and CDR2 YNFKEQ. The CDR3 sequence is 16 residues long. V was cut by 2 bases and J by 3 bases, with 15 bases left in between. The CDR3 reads CASSQLTGGGTDTQYF. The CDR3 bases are TGTGCCAGCAGCCAATTGACGGGGGGCGGAACAGATACGCAGTATTTT.

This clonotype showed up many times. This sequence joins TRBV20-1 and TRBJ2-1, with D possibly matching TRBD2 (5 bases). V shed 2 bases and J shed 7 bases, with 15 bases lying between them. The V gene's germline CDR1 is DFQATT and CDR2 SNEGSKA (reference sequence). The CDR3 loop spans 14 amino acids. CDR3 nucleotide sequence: TGCAGTGCTAGAAGCACGCGTTCGGGAAATGAGCAGTTCTTC. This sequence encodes CSARSTRSGNEQFF.

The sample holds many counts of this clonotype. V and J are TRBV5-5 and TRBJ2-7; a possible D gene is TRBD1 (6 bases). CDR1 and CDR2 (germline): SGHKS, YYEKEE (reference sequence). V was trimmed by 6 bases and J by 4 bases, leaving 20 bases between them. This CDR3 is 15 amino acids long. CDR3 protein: CASTLSGQRVYEQYF. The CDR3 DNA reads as TGTGCCAGCACCCTGAGCGGACAGAGAGTATACGAGCAGTACTTC.

The CDR3 protein is CSARQSGPLNQPQHF. CDR3 in DNA: TGCAGTGCTAGACAATCGGGCCCTCTAAATCAGCCCCAGCATTTT. This chain links TRBV20-1 with TRBJ1-5; D unclear. Trimming took off 2 bases at V and 4 bases at J, with 15 bases between the two ends. Germline-derived CDR1 and CDR2 are DFQATT and SNEGSKA (reference sequence). CDR3 size: 15 residues.

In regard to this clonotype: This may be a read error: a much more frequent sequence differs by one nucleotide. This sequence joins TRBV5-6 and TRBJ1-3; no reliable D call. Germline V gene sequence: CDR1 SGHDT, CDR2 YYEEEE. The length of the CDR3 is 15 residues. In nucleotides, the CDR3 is TGTGCCAGCACACCAGGACGGAGCTCTGGAAACACCAAATATTTT. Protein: CASTPGRSSGNTKYF.

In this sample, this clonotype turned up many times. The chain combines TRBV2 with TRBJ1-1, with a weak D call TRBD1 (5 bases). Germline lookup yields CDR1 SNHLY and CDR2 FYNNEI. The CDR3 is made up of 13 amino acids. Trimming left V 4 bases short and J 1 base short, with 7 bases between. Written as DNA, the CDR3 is TGTGCCAGCAGTGTTCAGGGGAACACTGAAGCTTTCTTT. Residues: CASSVQGNTEAFF. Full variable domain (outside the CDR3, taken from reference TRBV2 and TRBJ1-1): EPEVTQTPSHQVTQMGQEVILRCVPISNHLYFYWYRQILGQKVEFLVSFYNNEISEKSEIFDDQFSVERPDGSNFTLKIRSTKLEDSAMYFCASSVQGNTEAFFGQGTRLTVV.

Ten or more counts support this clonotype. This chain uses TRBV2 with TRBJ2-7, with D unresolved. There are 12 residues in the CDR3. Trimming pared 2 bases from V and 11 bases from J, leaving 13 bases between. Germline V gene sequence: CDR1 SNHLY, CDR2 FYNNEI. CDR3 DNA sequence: TGTGCCAGCAGTGAAAGAAGTGGTTATAAGTACTTC. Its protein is CASSERSGYKYF.

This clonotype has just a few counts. As DNA, the CDR3 is TGCAGCGCGGACCCGGGACAGGGCCAAGAGACCCAGTACTTC. The encoded protein is CSADPGQGQETQYF. The genes are TRBV29-1 and TRBJ2-5, with TRBD1 matching over 9 bases. V lost 7 bases, J lost 1 base, and 7 bases stayed unmatched. This CDR3 region has 14 residues. The germline V gene has CDR1 SQVTM and CDR2 ANQGSEA.

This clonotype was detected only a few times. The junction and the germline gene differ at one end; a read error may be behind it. The CDR3 protein is CTSSQDSSSGTYEQYF. In nucleotides, the CDR3 is TGTACCAGCAGCCAAGATTCGAGTAGCGGGACCTACGAGCAGTACTTC. The chain combines TRBV14 with TRBJ2-7; the match to TRBD2 covers 8 bases. The CDR3 length is 16 residues. CDR1 SGHDN and CDR2 FVKESK come from the germline V gene.

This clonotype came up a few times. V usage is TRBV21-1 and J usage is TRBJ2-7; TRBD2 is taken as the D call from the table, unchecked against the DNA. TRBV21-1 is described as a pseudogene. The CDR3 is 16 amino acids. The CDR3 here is CASSKARGESPYEQYF. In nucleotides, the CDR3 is TGTGCCAGCAGCAAAGCGCGGGGAGAGAGTCCCTACGAGCAGTACTTC.

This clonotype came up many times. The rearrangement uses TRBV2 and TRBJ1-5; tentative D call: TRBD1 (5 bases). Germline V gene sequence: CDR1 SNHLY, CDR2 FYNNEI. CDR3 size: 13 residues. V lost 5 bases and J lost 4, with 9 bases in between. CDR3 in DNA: TGTGCCAGCAGTAGGGACCTAAATCAGCCCCAGCATTTT. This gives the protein CASSRDLNQPQHF.

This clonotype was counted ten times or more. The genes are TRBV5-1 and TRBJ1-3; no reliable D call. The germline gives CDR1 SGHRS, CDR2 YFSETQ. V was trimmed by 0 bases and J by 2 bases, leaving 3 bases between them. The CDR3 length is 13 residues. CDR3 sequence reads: CASSLAPGNTIYF. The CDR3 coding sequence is TGCGCCAGCAGCTTGGCCCCTGGAAACACCATATATTTT.

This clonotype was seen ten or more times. CDR3 amino acids: CASSESLGSPLHF. The CDR3 region has the DNA TGCGCCAGCAGTGAGTCTTTAGGTTCACCCCTCCACTTT. The chain uses TRBV10-2 and TRBJ1-6; D not resolved. Germline V CDR1 and CDR2: WSHSY, SAAADI. Trimming pared 0 bases from V and 9 bases from J, leaving 6 bases between. This CDR3 has 13 residues.

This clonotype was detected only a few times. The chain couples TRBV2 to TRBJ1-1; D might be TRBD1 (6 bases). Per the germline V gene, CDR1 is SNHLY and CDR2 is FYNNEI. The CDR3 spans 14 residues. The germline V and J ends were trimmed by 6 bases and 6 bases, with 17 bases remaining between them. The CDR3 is CASSLNRDIPEAFF. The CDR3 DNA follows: TGTGCCAGCAGCCTTAACCGGGACATACCTGAAGCTTTCTTT. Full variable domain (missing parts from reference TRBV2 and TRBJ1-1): EPEVTQTPSHQVTQMGQEVILRCVPISNHLYFYWYRQILGQKVEFLVSFYNNEISEKSEIFDDQFSVERPDGSNFTLKIRSTKLEDSAMYFCASSLNRDIPEAFFGQGTRLTVV.

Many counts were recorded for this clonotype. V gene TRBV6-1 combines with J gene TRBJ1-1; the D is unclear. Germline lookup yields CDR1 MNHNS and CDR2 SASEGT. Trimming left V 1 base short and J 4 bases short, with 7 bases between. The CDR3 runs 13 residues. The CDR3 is CASSEGEATEAFF. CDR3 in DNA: TGTGCCAGCAGTGAAGGGGAGGCCACTGAAGCTTTCTTT.

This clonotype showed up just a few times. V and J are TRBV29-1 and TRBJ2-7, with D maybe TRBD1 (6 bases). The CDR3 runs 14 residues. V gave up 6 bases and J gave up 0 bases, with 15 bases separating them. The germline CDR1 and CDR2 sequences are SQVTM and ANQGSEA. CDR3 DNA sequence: TGCAGCGTAGCAGGGACATCGAGCTCCTACGAGCAGTACTTC. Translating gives CSVAGTSSSYEQYF.

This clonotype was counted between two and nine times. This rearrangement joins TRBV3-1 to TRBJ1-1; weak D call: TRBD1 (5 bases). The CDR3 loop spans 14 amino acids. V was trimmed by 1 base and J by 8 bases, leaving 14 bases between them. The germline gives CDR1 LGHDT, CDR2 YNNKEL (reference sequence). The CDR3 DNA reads TGTGCCAGCAGCCAAGGAAACTTGGGGGGGGAAGCTTTCTTT. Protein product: CASSQGNLGGEAFF.

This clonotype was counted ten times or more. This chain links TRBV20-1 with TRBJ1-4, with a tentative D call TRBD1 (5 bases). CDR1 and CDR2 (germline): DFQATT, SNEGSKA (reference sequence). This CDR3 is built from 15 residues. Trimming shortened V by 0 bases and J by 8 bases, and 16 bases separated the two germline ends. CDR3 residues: CSARDMRGGREKLFF. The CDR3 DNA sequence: TGCAGTGCTAGAGATATGAGGGGAGGACGGGAAAAACTGTTTTTT.